This passage covers 2 T cell receptor beta chains from one sample sequenced in a study of T cells after yellow fever vaccination. TCRdb recomputed calls from the 5' RACE reads with MiXCR, one row per CDR3 protein. The data hold 30,000 or so distinct CDR3 sequences, with about 4.6% observed a single time. The sample here was CD8+ T cells sorted from PBMCs, taken 5 days after the yellow fever booster vaccination. These receptors were taken from a man aged 30 to 45 who received the YFV17D yellow fever vaccine.

This clonotype was picked up many times. The gene calls are TRBV24-1 and TRBJ2-3; D call uncertain. V lost 3 bases to trimming and J lost 2 bases, with 5 bases between them. The CDR3 spans 13 residues. Germline CDR1 and CDR2: KGHDR and SFDVKD. This chain's CDR3 is CATSDLSTDTQYF. CDR3 sequence (DNA): TGTGCCACCAGTGATCTCTCCACAGATACGCAGTATTTT.

This clonotype was recorded many times. This chain uses TRBV5-1 with TRBJ2-1; TRBD2 matches 10 bases. The CDR3 totals 16 residues. Germline CDR1 reads SGHRS; CDR2 reads YFSETQ. Trimming removed 1 base from V and 2 bases from J; junction bases left unmatched: 3. CDR3 coding DNA: TGCGCCAGCAGCTTGAGCGGGGGGGGCCCCTACAATGAGCAGTTCTTC. Its translation is CASSLSGGGPYNEQFF.